What follows are 16 T cell receptor beta chains derived from one specimen sequenced in a study of HIV-infected patients and healthy controls. TCRdb passed the 5' RACE reads through MiXCR, listing each CDR3 protein once. The table includes more than 60,000 distinct CDR3 sequences, less than 20% detected once. Sequences were obtained from CD4+ T cells from blood. These receptors were collected from a human donor in good health.

The rearrangement uses TRBV4-2 and TRBJ2-5; 8 nucleotides align to TRBD2. V shed 0 bases, J shed 5 bases, and the junction held 8 bases outside the gene matches. The CDR3 runs to 16 residues. Germline V gene sequence: CDR1 LGHNA, CDR2 YNFKEQ. The CDR3 region has the DNA TGTGCCAGCAGCCAAGATTTGGGGGCTAGCGGGGAGACCCAGTACTTC. Its translation: CASSQDLGASGETQYF.

This clonotype appeared a few times. CDR3 amino acids: CAIRSTGDSYNEQFF. For the CDR3, the DNA is TGTGCCATCAGATCGACAGGAGACTCCTACAATGAGCAGTTCTTC. The V gene is TRBV10-3, the J gene TRBJ2-1; a possible D gene is TRBD1 (6 bases). Germline CDR1 is ENHRY and CDR2 is SYGVKD. The V and J ends lost 6 bases and 0 bases respectively, with 12 bases between them. The CDR3 covers 15 residues.

This clonotype was seen at least ten times. The genes are TRBV2 and TRBJ2-7; 7 positions match TRBD1. Germline V gives CDR1 SNHLY, CDR2 FYNNEI. The V gene end was trimmed by 6 bases and the J gene end by 2 bases; junction bases not matched to a gene: 7. This CDR3 comprises 14 residues. CDR3 amino acids: CASSAGTATYEQYF. CDR3 bases: TGTGCCAGCAGCGCCGGGACAGCGACCTACGAGCAGTACTTC.

This clonotype has ten or more counts. The rearrangement uses TRBV7-8 and TRBJ2-1; D may be TRBD1 or TRBD2 (5 bases each). V was clipped by 6 bases and J by 0 bases, with 15 bases between them. The CDR3 loop spans 16 amino acids. CDR1 and CDR2 from the germline V gene are SGHVS and FQNEAQ. CDR3 DNA: TGTGCCAGCAGTAATCGGGGTGGGACCTCCTACAATGAGCAGTTCTTC. Protein: CASSNRGGTSYNEQFF.

This clonotype was picked up a small number of times. The chain joins TRBV20-1 to TRBJ2-1; 9 bases are a match to TRBD2. The CDR3 runs 14 residues. CDR1 and CDR2 from the germline V gene are DFQATT and SNEGSKA (reference sequence). J gave up 3 bases and V 3 bases, and 3 bases lay outside the gene matches. CDR3 nucleotide sequence: TGCAGTGCTAGGGGACTAGCTAGCTACAATGAGCAGTTCTTC. Translation gives CSARGLASYNEQFF.

This clonotype showed up just a few times. The chain links TRBV2 to TRBJ2-4; D call uncertain. CDR1 is SNHLY and CDR2 is FYNNEI in the germline V gene. The CDR3 is 14 amino acids. Trimming stripped 5 bases from V and 6 bases from J, with 14 bases between. The CDR3 loop reads CASSWQDKTNIQYF. The DNA of the CDR3 is TGTGCCAGCAGTTGGCAGGATAAGACAAACATTCAGTACTTC. Full variable domain (outside the CDR3, taken from reference TRBV2 and TRBJ2-4): EPEVTQTPSHQVTQMGQEVILRCVPISNHLYFYWYRQILGQKVEFLVSFYNNEISEKSEIFDDQFSVERPDGSNFTLKIRSTKLEDSAMYFCASSWQDKTNIQYFGAGTRLSVL.

The chain is built from TRBV20-1 and TRBJ1-4; the D is unclear. V lost 1 base and J lost 1, with 16 bases in between. Germline CDR1 is DFQATT and CDR2 is SNEGSKA (reference sequence). The CDR3 is 17 amino acids. CDR3 loop: CSARGFGQQRTNEKLFF. In DNA form, the CDR3 reads TGCAGTGCTAGAGGGTTCGGGCAACAAAGAACTAATGAAAAACTGTTTTTT.

This clonotype showed up just once. The chain links TRBV6-5 to TRBJ1-6; the D is unclear. The CDR3 has 17 residues. V was clipped by 6 bases and J by 9 bases, with 24 bases between them. CDR1 MNHEY and CDR2 SVGAGI come from the germline V gene. The CDR3 nucleotides are TGTGCCAGCAGCCGCCCTCCTCGACGCGCTAGGGCTTCACCCCTCCACTTT. Its protein product is CASSRPPRRARASPLHF.

This chain connects TRBV15 to TRBJ2-7, with TRBD1 matching 8 bases. CDR3 length: 14 residues. Germline CDR1 is LNHNV and CDR2 is YYDKDF (reference sequence). Germline trimming cut 5 bases from V and 2 bases from J; bases unmatched to any gene: 5. CDR3 DNA sequence: TGTGCCACCAGCTTGCGGACAGGGCCCTACGAGCAGTACTTC. Its protein is CATSLRTGPYEQYF.

This clonotype has just a few counts. This chain uses TRBV5-5 with TRBJ2-3, with 12 bases lining up with TRBD2. Germline values: CDR1 SGHKS, CDR2 YYEKEE (reference sequence). After removal of 0 bases from V and 6 bases from J, the junction contained 5 bases not matched to a gene. There are 16 residues in the CDR3. CDR3 nucleotide sequence: TGTGCCAGCAGCTTGGTACTAGCGGGAGGTTTGGATACGCAGTATTTT. Translating gives CASSLVLAGGLDTQYF.

At least ten counts were recorded for this clonotype. The gene calls are TRBV7-2 and TRBJ2-7; TRBD1 matches 8 bases. J was trimmed by 2 bases and V by 3 bases; bases with no gene match: 6. Looked up from germline, CDR1 is SGHTA and CDR2 is FQGNSA. The CDR3 is 15 residues long. The CDR3 DNA is TGTGCCAGCAGCTTGGAGGACAGGGCCCCCTACGAGCAGTACTTC. It is translated as CASSLEDRAPYEQYF. The whole variable domain, filled in from reference TRBV7-2 and TRBJ2-7, reads GAGVSQSPSNKVTEKGKDVELRCDPISGHTALYWYRQSLGQGLEFLIYFQGNSAPDKSGLPSDRFSAERTGGSVSTLTIQRTQQEDSAVYLCASSLEDRAPYEQYFGPGTRLTVT.

The V and J genes are TRBV12-3 or TRBV12-4 and TRBJ2-5, with a possible D match to TRBD1 (6 bases). V was shortened by 6 bases and J by 0 bases, with 11 bases between the two germline ends. The CDR3 sequence is 14 residues long. The CDR3 DNA reads as TGTGCCAGCAGCCTTTACAGGGACCAAGAGACCCAGTACTTC. It is translated as CASSLYRDQETQYF.

The chain employs TRBV4-2 and TRBJ2-3, with TRBD1 identical over 10 bases. This CDR3 is 15 amino acids long. From germline, CDR1 is LGHNA and CDR2 YNFKEQ. With V trimmed by 3 bases and J by 7 bases, 7 bases remained unmatched. The CDR3 spells CASSHGQGEGNTQYF. CDR3 DNA: TGTGCCAGCAGCCACGGACAGGGGGAAGGGAATACGCAGTATTTT.

This clonotype has just a few counts. The chain carries TRBV24-1 and TRBJ2-5; no firm D call. There are 12 residues in the CDR3. Germline V lookup: CDR1 KGHDR, CDR2 SFDVKD. V was shortened by 7 bases and J by 1 base, with 6 bases between the two germline ends. CDR3 loop: CATRDGQETQYF. For the CDR3, the DNA is TGTGCCACCAGGGACGGCCAAGAGACCCAGTACTTC.

This clonotype was seen many times. The chain recombines TRBV7-9 with TRBJ2-2; TRBD2 matches at 7 bases. The length of the CDR3 is 16 residues. The germline CDR1 and CDR2 sequences are SEHNR and FQNEAQ (reference sequence). J was trimmed by 3 bases and V by 5 bases; bases with no gene match: 9. Written as DNA, the CDR3 is TGTGCCAGCAGCGGTAGAGGGACTACAGACACCGGGGAGCTGTTTTTT. Translating it yields CASSGRGTTDTGELFF. The whole variable domain, filled in from reference TRBV7-9 and TRBJ2-2, reads DTGVSQNPRHKITKRGQNVTFRCDPISEHNRLYWYRQTLGQGPEFLTYFQNEAQLEKSRLLSDRFSAERPKGSFSTLEIQRTEQGDSAMYLCASSGRGTTDTGELFFGEGSRLTVL.

This clonotype was counted a few times. The chain links TRBV29-1 to TRBJ2-7; D is tentatively TRBD1 or TRBD2 (5 bases each). Germline assignment: CDR1 SQVTM and CDR2 ANQGSEA. There are 15 residues in the CDR3. V lost 4 bases to trimming and J lost 2 bases, with 18 bases between them. CDR3 in DNA: TGCAGCGTTGCGGGATCCAGGGTGAAAACCTACGAGCAGTACTTC. It codes for CSVAGSRVKTYEQYF.